This TCR beta chain was found in a study of CD8+ T cells in alopecia areata. At the level of the study: Administration of oral tofacitinib to treated patients was at 5 to 10 mg twice daily. Study-wide results and limits: Researchers reported that TCR sharing among patients proved less clear than in mice, possibly HLA-linked. Lesional scalp displayed greater clonality than normal scalp, most notably in alopecia totalis/universalis.

This clone was observed a handful of times. No antigen is known for it. Other DNA sequences within the sample encode an identical CDR3. The germline CDR1 and CDR2 sequences are SEHNR and FQNEAQ (reference sequence). The CDR3 runs to 14 residues. V was trimmed by 1 base and J by 0 bases, leaving 7 bases between them. The authors extracted RNA and reverse transcribed it into cDNA as the sequencing template. Profiling relied on immunoSEQ multiplex PCR, and the TCRdb table lists in-frame clones only, not all of them. This sample carries over 95,000 clones, 41% of them seen once, and the ten largest clones take around 1.4%. Lesional scalp punch biopsies and peripheral blood came from alopecia areata patients.

This TCR derives from a human donor with alopecia areata. This sequence joins TRBV7-9 and TRBJ2-7; maybe TRBD2 (6 bases). What was sequenced was CD4+ T cells sorted from blood. CDR3: CASSLGGTSYEQYF. In DNA form, the CDR3 reads TGTGCCAGCAGCTTAGGCGGGACCTCCTACGAGCAGTACTTC. The complete variable domain, with remaining parts taken from reference TRBV7-9 and TRBJ2-7, reads DTGVSQNPRHKITKRGQNVTFRCDPISEHNRLYWYRQTLGQGPEFLTYFQNEAQLEKSRLLSDRFSAERPKGSFSTLEIQRTEQGDSAMYLCASSLGGTSYEQYFGPGTRLTVT.